This T cell receptor (beta chain) was observed in a study of blood T cell repertoires in COVID-19. Study-level background: Samples taken during acute and convalescent COVID-19 were collected in the United States, Italy and Spain. T cells, B-cell-depleted T cells, or PBMCs supplied cDNA or gDNA.

Original data processing: Nucleated cell number was recorded as an estimate derived from reference gene primer amplification. The repertoire was sequenced with immunoSEQ multiplex PCR; TCRdb's copy has only in-frame clones and lacks some. V, J and clone size are taken as reported in that table, and D and trimming were inferred from the DNA itself. The sample lists around 65,000 clones; roughly 84% were seen once. The CDR3 contains 16 residues. The J segment lost 3 bases and the V segment lost 10 bases, leaving 14 bases of the junction unmatched. Germline-derived CDR1 and CDR2 are SNHLY and FYNNEI. The chain combines TRBV2 with TRBJ2-5, with 10 bases matching TRBD2. The sequenced sample consisted of peripheral blood. The receptor was isolated from a woman of 80 years or more with active or convalescent COVID-19. The CDR3 coding sequence is TGTGCCAATAGCGGGGGGCTACTCTCGAGAGAAGAGACCCAGTACTTC. This codes for CANSGGLLSREETQYF. Based on the CDR3 plus reference TRBV2 and TRBJ2-5, the full variable domain is EPEVTQTPSHQVTQMGQEVILRCVPISNHLYFYWYRQILGQKVEFLVSFYNNEISEKSEIFDDQFSVERPDGSNFTLKIRSTKLEDSAMYFCANSGGLLSREETQYFGPGTRLLVL.